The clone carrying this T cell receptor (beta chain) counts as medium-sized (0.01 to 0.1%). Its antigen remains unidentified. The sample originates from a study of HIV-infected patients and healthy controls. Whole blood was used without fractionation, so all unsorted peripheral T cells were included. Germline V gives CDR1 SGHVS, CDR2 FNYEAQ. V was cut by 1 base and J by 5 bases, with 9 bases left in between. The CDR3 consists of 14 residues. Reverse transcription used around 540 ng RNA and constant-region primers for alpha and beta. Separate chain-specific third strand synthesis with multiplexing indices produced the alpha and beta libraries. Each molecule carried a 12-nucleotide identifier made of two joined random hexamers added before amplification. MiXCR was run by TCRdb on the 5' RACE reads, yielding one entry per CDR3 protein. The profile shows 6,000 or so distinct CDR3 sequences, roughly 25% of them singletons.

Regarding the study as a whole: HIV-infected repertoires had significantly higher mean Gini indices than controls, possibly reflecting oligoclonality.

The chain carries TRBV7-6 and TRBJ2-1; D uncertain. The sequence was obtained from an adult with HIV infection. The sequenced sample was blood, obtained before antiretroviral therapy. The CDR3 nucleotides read TGTGCCAGCAGCTTAGATCTTACAGACAATGAGCAGTTCTTC. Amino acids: CASSLDLTDNEQFF. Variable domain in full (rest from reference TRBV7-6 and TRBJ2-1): GAGVSQSPRYKVTKRGQDVALRCDPISGHVSLYWYRQALGQGPEFLTYFNYEAQQDKSGLPNDRFSAERPEGSISTLTIQRTEQRDSAMYRCASSLDLTDNEQFFGPGTRLTVL.